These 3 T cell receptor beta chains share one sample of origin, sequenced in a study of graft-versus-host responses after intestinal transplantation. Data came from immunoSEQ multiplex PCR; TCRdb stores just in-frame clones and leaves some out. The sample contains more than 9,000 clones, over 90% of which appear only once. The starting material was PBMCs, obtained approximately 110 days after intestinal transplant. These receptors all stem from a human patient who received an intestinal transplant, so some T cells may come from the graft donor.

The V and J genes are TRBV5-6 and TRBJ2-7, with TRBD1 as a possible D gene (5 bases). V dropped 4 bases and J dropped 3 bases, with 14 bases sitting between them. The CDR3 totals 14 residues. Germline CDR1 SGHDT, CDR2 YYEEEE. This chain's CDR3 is CASSIIHDSYEQYF. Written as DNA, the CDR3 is TGTGCCAGCAGCATTATACACGACAGCTACGAGCAGTACTTC.

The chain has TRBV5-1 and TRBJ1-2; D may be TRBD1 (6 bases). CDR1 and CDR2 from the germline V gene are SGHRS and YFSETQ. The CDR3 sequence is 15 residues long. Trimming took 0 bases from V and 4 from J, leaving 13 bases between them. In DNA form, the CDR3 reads TGCGCCAGCAGCTTGGCCATGGACAGTATCTATGGCTACACCTTC. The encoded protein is CASSLAMDSIYGYTF. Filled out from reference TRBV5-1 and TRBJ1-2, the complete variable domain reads KAGVTQTPRYLIKTRGQQVTLSCSPISGHRSVSWYQQTPGQGLQFLFEYFSETQRNKGNFPGRFSGRQFSNSRSEMNVSTLELGDSALYLCASSLAMDSIYGYTFGSGTRLTVV.

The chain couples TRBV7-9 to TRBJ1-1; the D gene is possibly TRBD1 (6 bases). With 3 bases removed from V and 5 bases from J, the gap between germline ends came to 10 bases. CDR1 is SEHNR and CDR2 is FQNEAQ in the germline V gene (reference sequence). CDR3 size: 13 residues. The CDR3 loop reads CASSFRGSTEAFF. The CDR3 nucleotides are TGTGCCAGCAGCTTCAGGGGTTCGACTGAAGCTTTCTTT.